The 26 T cell receptor beta chains in this list originate from one sample, sequenced in a study of blood T cell repertoires in COVID-19. Clones were read by immunoSEQ multiplex PCR, and TCRdb kept only the in-frame ones, dropping some. The data contain under 100,000 clones, roughly 78% of them singletons. Material: peripheral blood. Receptor source: a man between 60 and 70 years old with COVID-19, enrolled during active disease.

This clone was detected only a few times. The V and J genes are TRBV6-1 and TRBJ1-2; D not certain. The CDR3 runs to 13 residues. V lost 3 bases to trimming and J lost 2 bases, with 7 bases between them. CDR1 is MNHNS, CDR2 SASEGT, per germline. CDR3 sequence reads: CASSERRNYGYTF. The CDR3 region has the DNA TGTGCCAGCAGTGAGCGGCGGAACTATGGCTACACCTTC.

V is TRBV5-1 and J is TRBJ1-4, with 8 nucleotides matching TRBD1. Germline values: CDR1 SGHRS, CDR2 YFSETQ. V lost 2 bases, J lost 8 bases, and 8 bases stayed unmatched. This CDR3 spans 15 amino acids. CDR3 region: CASSFLTGEGEKLFF. The CDR3 region has the DNA TGCGCCAGCAGCTTCTTGACAGGGGAAGGGGAAAAACTGTTTTTT. Combining the CDR3 with reference TRBV5-1 and TRBJ1-4 gives the whole variable domain KAGVTQTPRYLIKTRGQQVTLSCSPISGHRSVSWYQQTPGQGLQFLFEYFSETQRNKGNFPGRFSGRQFSNSRSEMNVSTLELGDSALYLCASSFLTGEGEKLFFGSGTQLSVL.

This sequence joins TRBV7-2 and TRBJ1-5; 8 positions match TRBD1. Losses at the gene ends were 2 bases for V and 4 bases for J; bases not matched to a gene: 4. This CDR3 has 15 amino acids. Germline V gene data show CDR1 as SGHTA and CDR2 as FQGNSA. In nucleotides, the CDR3 is TGTGCCAGCAGCTTATACAGGGGGGATAATCAGCCCCAGCATTTT. It translates to CASSLYRGDNQPQHF. Full variable domain (remainder filled in from reference TRBV7-2 and TRBJ1-5): GAGVSQSPSNKVTEKGKDVELRCDPISGHTALYWYRQSLGQGLEFLIYFQGNSAPDKSGLPSDRFSAERTGGSVSTLTIQRTQQEDSAVYLCASSLYRGDNQPQHFGDGTRLSIL.

V usage is TRBV5-1 and J usage is TRBJ1-5; TRBD1 is a possible D gene (5 bases). Germline-derived CDR1 and CDR2 are SGHRS and YFSETQ. The length of the CDR3 is 14 residues. The V gene lost 0 bases and the J gene lost 2 bases, with 6 bases spanning the gap. CDR3 sequence reads: CASSLEGGNQPQHF. The DNA for the CDR3 is TGCGCCAGCAGCTTGGAAGGGGGCAATCAGCCCCAGCATTTT.

V usage is TRBV9 and J usage is TRBJ1-1; D possibly corresponds to TRBD1 (5 bases). Trimming pared 0 bases from V and 0 bases from J, leaving 6 bases between. Per germline, CDR1 SGDLS and CDR2 YYNGEE. This CDR3 region has 14 residues. The chain's CDR3 is CASSVAGMNTEAFF. In DNA, the CDR3 is TGTGCCAGCAGCGTAGCAGGGATGAACACTGAAGCTTTCTTT.

V is TRBV7-2 and J is TRBJ2-7; D is unresolved. CDR1 SGHTA and CDR2 FQGNSA come from the germline V gene. V lost 5 bases and J lost 0, with 11 bases in between. This CDR3 has 14 amino acids. The CDR3 bases are TGTGCCAGCAGCGAGAAAACAGCCTCCTACGAGCAGTACTTC. It translates to CASSEKTASYEQYF.

This clone is a singleton in its sample. The genes are TRBV11-3 and TRBJ2-7; perhaps TRBD1 as D (6 bases). Germline-derived CDR1 and CDR2 are SGHNT and YENEEA. The CDR3 is 15 amino acids. Between the trimmed V and J ends, which lost 4 bases and 6 bases, there was a span of 19 bases. The CDR3 nucleotides are TGTGCCAGCAGCTCGCCGTGGGGGCGGGTTTCCGAGCAGTACTTC. This sequence encodes CASSSPWGRVSEQYF.

The chain has TRBV6-6 and TRBJ1-3; no firm D call. Per germline, CDR1 MNHNY and CDR2 SVGAGI (reference sequence). V lost 5 bases, J lost 4 bases, and 15 bases lay in between. The CDR3 loop spans 15 amino acids. CDR3 DNA: TGTGCCAGCAGTGCGCTAATGTCGGGGGGAAACACCATATATTTT. Amino acids: CASSALMSGGNTIYF.

In this sample, this clone turned up once. The chain is built from TRBV19 and TRBJ2-7, with a tentative D call TRBD2 (6 bases). Germline loops: CDR1 LNHDA, CDR2 SQIVND (reference sequence). Trimming cost V 6 bases and J 0 bases, with 15 bases left between them. This CDR3 spans 15 amino acids. DNA for the CDR3: TGTGCCAGTAGCCGGATAGCGGACAACTCCTACGAGCAGTACTTC. This sequence encodes CASSRIADNSYEQYF.

The V and J genes are TRBV5-5 and TRBJ1-3; TRBD1 agrees at 8 bases. This CDR3 spans 16 amino acids. From germline, CDR1 is SGHKS and CDR2 YYEKEE (reference sequence). J was trimmed by 2 bases and V by 1 base; bases with no gene match: 5. In nucleotides, the CDR3 is TGTGCCAGCAGCTTGCGGACAGGGATCACTGGAAACACCATATATTTT. Translating gives CASSLRTGITGNTIYF.

With regard to this clone: One end of the junction fails to match germline, which may point to a read error. The genes are TRBV7-3 and TRBJ1-1; D possibly corresponds to TRBD1 (5 bases). The CDR3 sequence is 16 residues long. Germline V lookup: CDR1 SGHTA, CDR2 FQGTGA. The CDR3 region has the DNA TGTGCCAGCAGCCTAACGGGGCTCGGCGGGAACACTGAAGCTTTCTTT. As protein: CASSLTGLGGNTEAFF. The whole variable domain, filled in from reference TRBV7-3 and TRBJ1-1, reads GAGVSQTPSNKVTEKGKYVELRCDPISGHTALYWYRQSLGQGPEFLIYFQGTGAADDSGLPNDRFFAVRPEGSVSTLKIQRTERGDSAVYLCASSLTGLGGNTEAFFGQGTRLTVV.

CDR3 sequence reads: CATSRSLLTSGYNEQFF. The CDR3 DNA reads TGTGCCACCAGCAGATCCTTACTAACTAGCGGCTACAATGAGCAGTTCTTC. J is TRBJ2-1 and V is TRBV15; 8 bases match TRBD2. Germline lookup yields CDR1 LNHNV and CDR2 YYDKDF (reference sequence). CDR3 length equals 17 residues. The ends lost 2 bases at V and 3 bases at J; junction bases unmatched: 9. The variable domain in full, completed from reference TRBV15 and TRBJ2-1, reads DAMVIQNPRYQVTQFGKPVTLSCSQTLNHNVMYWYQQKSSQAPKLLFHYYDKDFNNEADTPDNFQSRRPNTSFCFLDIRSPGLGDTAMYLCATSRSLLTSGYNEQFFGPGTRLTVL.

The V and J genes are TRBV7-2 and TRBJ1-1, with D hard to call. The CDR3 is 14 residues long. Trimming stripped 4 bases from V and 4 bases from J, with 13 bases between. Germline CDR1 and CDR2: SGHTA and FQGNSA. In nucleotides, the CDR3 is TGTGCCAGCAGCTCGCGGGGAGGAAGCACTGAAGCTTTCTTT. Its protein is CASSSRGGSTEAFF.

The sample holds a few counts of this clone. V and J are TRBV14 and TRBJ2-7; D is possibly TRBD2 (6 bases). Germline values: CDR1 SGHDN, CDR2 FVKESK. The CDR3 has 15 amino acids. V was trimmed by 1 base and J by 7 bases, leaving 17 bases between them. CDR3 in DNA: TGTGCCAGCAGCCAAGCCGGGAGAAGGCCACAGGAGCAGTACTTC. Its protein product is CASSQAGRRPQEQYF. The whole variable domain, remainder taken from reference TRBV14 and TRBJ2-7, is EAGVTQFPSHSVIEKGQTVTLRCDPISGHDNLYWYRRVMGKEIKFLLHFVKESKQDESGMPNNRFLAERTGGTYSTLKVQPAELEDSGVYFCASSQAGRRPQEQYFGPGTRLTVT.

The sample holds one count of this clone. This CDR3 reads CASSRDSVNQPQHF. CDR3 DNA sequence: TGTGCCAGCAGCCGGGACAGTGTCAATCAGCCCCAGCATTTT. The chain combines TRBV19 with TRBJ1-5; the match to TRBD1 covers 7 bases. Germline loops: CDR1 LNHDA, CDR2 SQIVND (reference sequence). The CDR3 has 14 residues. V dropped 9 bases and J dropped 3; count of bases not matched to a gene: 8.

V and J are TRBV5-6 and TRBJ1-3, with 7 bases lining up with TRBD1. Germline V gives CDR1 SGHDT, CDR2 YYEEEE. CDR3 length: 15 amino acids. The ends lost 1 base at V and 2 bases at J; junction bases unmatched: 3. The DNA for the CDR3 is TGTGCCAGCAGCTTGCAGACAGGGACTGGAAACACCATATATTTT. Translated: CASSLQTGTGNTIYF.

This chain links TRBV29-1 with TRBJ2-5; possible D gene TRBD1, 6 bases. Germline CDR1 reads SQVTM; CDR2 reads ANQGSEA. V lost 7 bases to trimming and J lost 2 bases, with 8 bases between them. This CDR3 comprises 11 residues. CDR3 in amino acids: CSAGQQETQYF. The DNA for the CDR3 is TGCAGCGCCGGACAGCAAGAGACCCAGTACTTC.

The V and J genes are TRBV12-3 or TRBV12-4 and TRBJ1-2; TRBD1 matches at 8 bases. V was pared by 5 bases and J by 8 bases, with 7 bases of the junction left unmatched. This CDR3 is 13 amino acids long. Here the CDR3 DNA reads TGTGCCAGCAGTCCGGTGACAGGGGACGGCTACACCTTC. It translates to CASSPVTGDGYTF.

The chain recombines TRBV5-1 with TRBJ2-7; D is possibly TRBD2 (5 bases). Per the germline V gene, CDR1 is SGHRS and CDR2 is YFSETQ. The CDR3 is 14 amino acids. Trimming stripped 2 bases from V and 0 bases from J, with 9 bases between. CDR3 sequence (DNA): TGCGCCAGCAGCTTCAGCGGAAGCTCCTACGAGCAGTACTTC. Translation gives CASSFSGSSYEQYF.

This clone was observed a few times. This rearrangement joins TRBV2 to TRBJ1-1; no definite D call. V lost 5 bases to trimming and J lost 3 bases, with 13 bases between them. Germline CDR1 reads SNHLY; CDR2 reads FYNNEI. The CDR3 is 14 residues long. CDR3 DNA: TGTGCCAGCAGTATTTTACAGAGCTACACTGAAGCTTTCTTT. The encoded protein is CASSILQSYTEAFF. Full variable domain (missing parts from reference TRBV2 and TRBJ1-1): EPEVTQTPSHQVTQMGQEVILRCVPISNHLYFYWYRQILGQKVEFLVSFYNNEISEKSEIFDDQFSVERPDGSNFTLKIRSTKLEDSAMYFCASSILQSYTEAFFGQGTRLTVV.

The chain uses TRBV6-5 and TRBJ2-7, with a possible D match to TRBD1 (5 bases). CDR3 length: 14 residues. Germline lookup yields CDR1 MNHEY and CDR2 SVGAGI. Trimming stripped 5 bases from V and 0 bases from J, with 11 bases between. The CDR3 protein is CASSRQGSSYEQYF. In DNA form, the CDR3 reads TGTGCCAGCAGTAGGCAGGGCTCCTCCTACGAGCAGTACTTC.

This clone was counted between two and nine times. V usage is TRBV7-9 and J usage is TRBJ2-1; 7 bases are a match to TRBD2. Germline assignment: CDR1 SEHNR and CDR2 FQNEAQ (reference sequence). The length of the CDR3 is 13 residues. V lost 5 bases, J lost 2 bases, and 0 bases stayed unmatched. CDR3 sequence (DNA): TGTGCCAGCAGCCGGGGGGCCTACAATGAGCAGTTCTTC. Translation gives CASSRGAYNEQFF.

V is TRBV14 and J is TRBJ2-7; possible D gene TRBD1, 5 bases. Per germline, CDR1 SGHDN and CDR2 FVKESK. Trimming removed 0 bases from V and 3 bases from J, with 12 bases in between. The CDR3 is made up of 15 amino acids. DNA for the CDR3: TGTGCCAGCAGCCAAGAAGGCGCAGGGTACTACGAGCAGTACTTC. Protein: CASSQEGAGYYEQYF.

This clone came up a few times. The rearrangement uses TRBV6-2 or TRBV6-3 and TRBJ1-2, with TRBD1 identical over 11 bases. CDR3 length: 15 amino acids. After removal of 2 bases from V and 4 bases from J, the junction contained 3 bases not matched to a gene. From germline, CDR1 is MNHEY and CDR2 SVGEGT. CDR3 bases: TGTGCCAGCAGTTACACCGGGACAGGGGGCTATGGCTACACCTTC. Protein sequence: CASSYTGTGGYGYTF.

The chain couples TRBV5-1 to TRBJ2-2; no clear D. The CDR3 is 14 residues long. V was shortened by 2 bases and J by 1 base, with 6 bases between the two germline ends. The germline V gene encodes CDR1 SGHRS and CDR2 YFSETQ. The CDR3 loop reads CASSFLRNTGELFF. CDR3 DNA sequence: TGCGCCAGCAGCTTCCTGAGGAACACCGGGGAGCTGTTTTTT.

The V and J genes are TRBV5-1 and TRBJ1-3; 9 nucleotides align to TRBD1. Germline V gene sequence: CDR1 SGHRS, CDR2 YFSETQ. Germline trimming cut 5 bases from V and 8 bases from J; bases unmatched to any gene: 11. The CDR3 length is 15 residues. The CDR3 DNA reads TGCGCCAGCAGGTTGTCTACAGGGGGCTTAGACACCATATATTTT. Encoded protein: CASRLSTGGLDTIYF.